These 10 T cell receptor beta chains share one sample of origin, sequenced in a study of cytomegalovirus exposure and HLA in healthy donors. In the PCR, 60 Vbeta and 13 Jbeta primers were used. TCRdb's copy holds only in-frame clones and misses some; the assay was immunoSEQ multiplex PCR. The sample shows roughly 150,000 clones, approximately 73% of them seen only once. Material: PBMCs. These receptors were taken from a man younger than 40 in good health and CMV-seropositive.

The rearrangement uses TRBV27 and TRBJ1-5; 10 bases are shared with TRBD1. In germline, CDR1 is MNHEY, CDR2 SMNVEV (reference sequence). This CDR3 has 15 amino acids. V dropped 6 bases and J dropped 4; count of bases not matched to a gene: 6. CDR3 in amino acids: CASSRGQGINQPQHF. The CDR3 DNA follows: TGTGCCAGCAGCCGGGGACAGGGGATTAATCAGCCCCAGCATTTT.

The chain combines TRBV19 with TRBJ2-2; 12 bases map to TRBD2. The ends lost 3 bases at V and 6 bases at J; junction bases unmatched: 5. CDR3 length equals 16 residues. Germline V lookup: CDR1 LNHDA, CDR2 SQIVND (reference sequence). The DNA of the CDR3 is TGTGCCAGTAGTATGCAGACTAGCGGGAGTGCCGGGGAGCTGTTTTTT. Protein sequence: CASSMQTSGSAGELFF. Filled out from reference TRBV19 and TRBJ2-2, the complete variable domain reads DGGITQSPKYLFRKEGQNVTLSCEQNLNHDAMYWYRQDPGQGLRLIYYSQIVNDFQKGDIAEGYSVSREKKESFPLTVTSAQKNPTAFYLCASSMQTSGSAGELFFGEGSRLTVL.

V is TRBV5-1 and J is TRBJ2-7, with 12 bases aligning to TRBD2. Germline V lookup: CDR1 SGHRS, CDR2 YFSETQ. This CDR3 has 14 amino acids. With 6 bases clipped from V and 2 bases from J, the junction kept 3 bases outside the gene matches. The CDR3 sequence: CASTLAGGPYEQYF. In DNA form, the CDR3 reads TGCGCCAGCACCCTAGCGGGAGGGCCCTACGAGCAGTACTTC.

For this clone: In the same sample, other DNA sequences code for this CDR3. The chain couples TRBV27 to TRBJ2-5, with 8 bases aligning to TRBD1. Losses at the gene ends were 6 bases for V and 2 bases for J; bases not matched to a gene: 5. The CDR3 sequence is 14 residues long. CDR1 MNHEY and CDR2 SMNVEV come from the germline V gene (reference sequence). CDR3 in amino acids: CASSSNRGQETQYF. CDR3 DNA sequence: TGTGCCAGCAGCTCCAACAGGGGGCAAGAGACCCAGTACTTC.

This clone was detected only a few times. The rearrangement joins TRBV19 to TRBJ2-1; D is possibly TRBD2 (5 bases). Germline assignment: CDR1 LNHDA and CDR2 SQIVND (reference sequence). The CDR3 contains 14 residues. Trimming left V 3 bases short and J 4 bases short, with 10 bases between. CDR3 sequence reads: CASSIRGPYNEQFF. CDR3 sequence (DNA): TGTGCCAGTAGTATTCGGGGTCCTTACAATGAGCAGTTCTTC.

The rearrangement links TRBV4-1 to TRBJ1-1; TRBD1 might be the D (5 bases). Germline V gene data show CDR1 as MGHRA and CDR2 as YSYEKL. The CDR3 has 15 residues. Trimming removed 4 bases from V and 0 bases from J, with 12 bases in between. In nucleotides, the CDR3 is TGCGCCAGCAGCCCGACAGATAATATGAACACTGAAGCTTTCTTT. Residues: CASSPTDNMNTEAFF.

The rearrangement uses TRBV6-1 and TRBJ1-5; D uncertain. CDR3 length equals 17 residues. V lost 1 base and J lost 0, with 13 bases in between. Germline assignment: CDR1 MNHNS and CDR2 SASEGT. CDR3: CASSEVSTPYSNQPQHF. As DNA, the CDR3 is TGTGCCAGCAGTGAAGTCTCTACGCCTTATAGCAATCAGCCCCAGCATTTT.

The chain links TRBV30 to TRBJ1-4; weak D call: TRBD1 (5 bases). V dropped 8 bases and J dropped 7 bases, with 17 bases sitting between them. CDR3 size: 13 residues. The germline gives CDR1 GTSNPN, CDR2 SVGIG (reference sequence). The CDR3 DNA reads TGTGCCCAAAAGGGCGGGGCGGCTGAAAAACTGTTTTTT. It translates to CAQKGGAAEKLFF.

This clone appeared a single time. The chain employs TRBV30 and TRBJ2-3; D perhaps matches TRBD2 (6 bases). Between the trimmed V and J ends, which lost 3 bases and 5 bases, there was a span of 18 bases. CDR1 and CDR2 (germline): GTSNPN, SVGIG (reference sequence). This CDR3 contains 15 residues. CDR3 protein: CAWRALANPGDTQYF. CDR3 DNA: TGTGCCTGGAGAGCCCTAGCGAACCCAGGAGATACGCAGTATTTT.

The chain combines TRBV19 with TRBJ1-2; D gene uncertain. With 11 bases removed from V and 1 base from J, the gap between germline ends came to 17 bases. This CDR3 is 14 amino acids long. The germline V gene has CDR1 LNHDA and CDR2 SQIVND (reference sequence). CDR3 sequence: CASKRGRNNYGYTF. CDR3 nucleotide sequence: TGTGCCTCCAAAAGAGGAAGGAATAACTATGGCTACACCTTC.